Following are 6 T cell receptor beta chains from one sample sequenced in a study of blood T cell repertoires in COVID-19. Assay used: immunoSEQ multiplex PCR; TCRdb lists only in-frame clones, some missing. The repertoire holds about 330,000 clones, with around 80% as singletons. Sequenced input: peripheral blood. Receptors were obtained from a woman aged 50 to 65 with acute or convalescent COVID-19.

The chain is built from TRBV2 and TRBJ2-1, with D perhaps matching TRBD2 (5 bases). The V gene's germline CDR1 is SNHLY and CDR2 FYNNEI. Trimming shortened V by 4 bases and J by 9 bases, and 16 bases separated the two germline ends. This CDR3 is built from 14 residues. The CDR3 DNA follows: TGTGCCAGCAGTGTGGACTTTTCAAGCGGTGAGCAGTTCTTC. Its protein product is CASSVDFSSGEQFF.

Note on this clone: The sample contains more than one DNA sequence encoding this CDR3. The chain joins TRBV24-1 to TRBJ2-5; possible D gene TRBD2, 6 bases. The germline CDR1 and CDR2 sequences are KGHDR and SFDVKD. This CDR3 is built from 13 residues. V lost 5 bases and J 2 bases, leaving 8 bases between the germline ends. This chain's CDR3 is CATSGAGQETQYF. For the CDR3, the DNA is TGTGCCACCAGTGGTGCGGGGCAAGAGACCCAGTACTTC.

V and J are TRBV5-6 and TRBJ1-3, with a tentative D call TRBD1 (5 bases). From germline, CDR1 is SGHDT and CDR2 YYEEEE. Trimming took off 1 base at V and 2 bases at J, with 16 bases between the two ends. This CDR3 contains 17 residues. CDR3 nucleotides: TGTGCCAGCAGCTTGCGGATTGTAGCAGGGACTGGAAACACCATATATTTT. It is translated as CASSLRIVAGTGNTIYF. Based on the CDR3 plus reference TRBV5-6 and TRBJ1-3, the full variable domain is DAGVTQSPTHLIKTRGQQVTLRCSPKSGHDTVSWYQQALGQGPQFIFQYYEEEERQRGNFPDRFSGHQFPNYSSELNVNALLLGDSALYLCASSLRIVAGTGNTIYFGEGSWLTVV.

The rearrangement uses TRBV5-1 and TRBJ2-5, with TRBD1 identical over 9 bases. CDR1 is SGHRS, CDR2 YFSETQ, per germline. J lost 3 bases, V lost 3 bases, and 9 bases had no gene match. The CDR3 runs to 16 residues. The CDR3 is CASSSRTGEMEETQYF. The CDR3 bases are TGCGCCAGCAGCTCTAGGACAGGGGAAATGGAAGAGACCCAGTACTTC.

CDR3 bases: TGTGCCAGCAGGGGCCCAAGCTCCTACAATGAGCAGTTCTTC. This sequence encodes CASRGPSSYNEQFF. This chain joins TRBV28 and TRBJ2-1; D gene unclear. The CDR3 totals 14 residues. From germline, CDR1 is MDHEN and CDR2 SYDVKM. Between the trimmed V and J ends, which lost 6 bases and 0 bases, there was a span of 9 bases.

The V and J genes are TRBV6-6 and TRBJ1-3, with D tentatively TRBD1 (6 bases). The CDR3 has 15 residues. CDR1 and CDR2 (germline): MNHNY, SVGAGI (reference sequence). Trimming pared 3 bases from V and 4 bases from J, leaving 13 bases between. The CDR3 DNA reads TGTGCCAGCAGTTATTTCGGAGGACAGGGAAACACCATATATTTT. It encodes CASSYFGGQGNTIYF.